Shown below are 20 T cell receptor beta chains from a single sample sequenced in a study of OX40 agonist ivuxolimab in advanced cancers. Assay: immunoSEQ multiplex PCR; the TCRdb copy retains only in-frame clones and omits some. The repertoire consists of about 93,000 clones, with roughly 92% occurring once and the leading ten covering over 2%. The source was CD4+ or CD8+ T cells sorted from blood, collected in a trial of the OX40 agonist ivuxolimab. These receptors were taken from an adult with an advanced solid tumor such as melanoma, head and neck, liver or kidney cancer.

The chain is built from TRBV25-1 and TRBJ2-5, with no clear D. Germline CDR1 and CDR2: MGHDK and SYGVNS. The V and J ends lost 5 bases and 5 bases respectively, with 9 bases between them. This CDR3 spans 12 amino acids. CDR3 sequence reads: CASSLQSETQYF. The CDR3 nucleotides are TGTGCCAGCAGTCTTCAAAGTGAGACCCAGTACTTC. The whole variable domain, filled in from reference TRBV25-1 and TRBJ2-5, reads EADIYQTPRYLVIGTGKKITLECSQTMGHDKMYWYQQDPGMELHLIHYSYGVNSTEKGDLSSESTVSRIRTEHFPLTLESARPSHTSQYLCASSLQSETQYFGPGTRLLVL.

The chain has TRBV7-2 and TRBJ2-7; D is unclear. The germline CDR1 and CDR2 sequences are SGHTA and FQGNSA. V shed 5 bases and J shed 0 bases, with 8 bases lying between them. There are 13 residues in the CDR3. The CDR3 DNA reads TGTGCCAGCAGCGGCGGTAGCTCCTACGAGCAGTACTTC. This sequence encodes CASSGGSSYEQYF.

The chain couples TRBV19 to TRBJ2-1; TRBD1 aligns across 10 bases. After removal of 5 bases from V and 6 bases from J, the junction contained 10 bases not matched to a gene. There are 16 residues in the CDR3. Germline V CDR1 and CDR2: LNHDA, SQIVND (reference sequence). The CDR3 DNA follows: TGTGCCAGTAGTTTGCCGGGACAGGGGACGGGCAATGAGCAGTTCTTC. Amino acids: CASSLPGQGTGNEQFF. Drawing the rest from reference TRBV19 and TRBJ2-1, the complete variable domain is DGGITQSPKYLFRKEGQNVTLSCEQNLNHDAMYWYRQDPGQGLRLIYYSQIVNDFQKGDIAEGYSVSREKKESFPLTVTSAQKNPTAFYLCASSLPGQGTGNEQFFGPGTRLTVL.

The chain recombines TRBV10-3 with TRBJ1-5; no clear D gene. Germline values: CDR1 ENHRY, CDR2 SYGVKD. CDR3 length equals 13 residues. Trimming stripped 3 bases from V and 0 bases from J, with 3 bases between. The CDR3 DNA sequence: TGTGCCATCAGTGAAGGTAGCAATCAGCCCCAGCATTTT. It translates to CAISEGSNQPQHF.

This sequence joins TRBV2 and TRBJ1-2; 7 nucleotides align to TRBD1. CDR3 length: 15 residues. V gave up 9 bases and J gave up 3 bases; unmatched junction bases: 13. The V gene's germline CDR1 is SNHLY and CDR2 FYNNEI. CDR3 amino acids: CASRGYGTEHYGYTF. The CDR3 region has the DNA TGTGCCAGTCGGGGTTACGGGACAGAACACTATGGCTACACCTTC.

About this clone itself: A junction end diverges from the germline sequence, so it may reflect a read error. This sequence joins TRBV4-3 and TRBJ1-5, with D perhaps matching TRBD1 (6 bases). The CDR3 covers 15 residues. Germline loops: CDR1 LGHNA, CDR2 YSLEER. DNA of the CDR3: TGCGTCAGCAGCCAAGACCGAGGCGGGGGCCAGCCCCAGCATTTT. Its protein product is CVSSQDRGGGQPQHF.

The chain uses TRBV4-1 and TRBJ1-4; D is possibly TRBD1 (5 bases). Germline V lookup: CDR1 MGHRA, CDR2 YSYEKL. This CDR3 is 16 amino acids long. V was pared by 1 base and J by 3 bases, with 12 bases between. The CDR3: CASSQGRGGANEKLFF. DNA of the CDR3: TGCGCCAGCAGCCAAGGCCGTGGGGGGGCTAATGAAAAACTGTTTTTT.

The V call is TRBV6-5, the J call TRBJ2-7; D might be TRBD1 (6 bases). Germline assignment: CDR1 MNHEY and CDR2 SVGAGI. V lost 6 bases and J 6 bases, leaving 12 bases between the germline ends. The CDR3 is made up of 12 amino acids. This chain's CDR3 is CASSLQGREQYF. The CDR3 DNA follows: TGTGCCAGCAGCCTACAGGGCCGCGAGCAGTACTTC.

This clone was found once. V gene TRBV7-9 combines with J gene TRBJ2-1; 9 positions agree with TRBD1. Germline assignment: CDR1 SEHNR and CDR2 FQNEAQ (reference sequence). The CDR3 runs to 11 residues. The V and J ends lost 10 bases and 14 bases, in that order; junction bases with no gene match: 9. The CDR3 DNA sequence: TGTGCCACCCAGGGGGGACAGGGAAAGTTCTTC. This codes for CATQGGQGKFF.

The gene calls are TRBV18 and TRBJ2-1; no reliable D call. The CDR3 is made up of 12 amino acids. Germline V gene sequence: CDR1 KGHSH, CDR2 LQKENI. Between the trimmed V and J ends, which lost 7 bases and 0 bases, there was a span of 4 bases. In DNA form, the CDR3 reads TGTGCCAGCTTAGACTCCTACAATGAGCAGTTCTTC. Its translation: CASLDSYNEQFF.

CDR3 sequence (DNA): TGTGCCAGCAGCCATGGGGGGGGCACAGATACGCAGTATTTT. Protein: CASSHGGGTDTQYF. The chain couples TRBV7-3 to TRBJ2-3; 7 nucleotides line up with TRBD2. Germline-derived CDR1 and CDR2 are SGHTA and FQGTGA. With V trimmed by 5 bases and J by 1 base, 3 bases remained unmatched. The CDR3 extends over 14 amino acids.

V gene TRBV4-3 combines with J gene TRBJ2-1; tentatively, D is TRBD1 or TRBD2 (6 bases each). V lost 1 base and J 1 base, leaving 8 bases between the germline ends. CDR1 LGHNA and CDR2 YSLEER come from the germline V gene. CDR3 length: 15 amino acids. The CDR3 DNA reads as TGCGCCAGCAGCCAAGGGGGGGCGTCCTACAATGAGCAGTTCTTC. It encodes CASSQGGASYNEQFF.

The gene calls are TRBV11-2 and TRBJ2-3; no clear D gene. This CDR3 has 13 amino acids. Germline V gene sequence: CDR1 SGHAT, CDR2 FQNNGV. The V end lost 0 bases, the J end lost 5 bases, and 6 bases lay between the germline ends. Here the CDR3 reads CASSLDVRDTQYF. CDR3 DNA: TGTGCCAGCAGCTTAGATGTACGAGATACGCAGTATTTT.

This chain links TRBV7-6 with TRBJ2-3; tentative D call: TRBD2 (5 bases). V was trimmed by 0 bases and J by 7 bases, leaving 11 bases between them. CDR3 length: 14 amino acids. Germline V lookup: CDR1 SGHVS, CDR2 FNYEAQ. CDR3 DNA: TGTGCCAGCAGCTTAGCGCCCGGGGAAAATACGCAGTATTTT. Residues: CASSLAPGENTQYF.

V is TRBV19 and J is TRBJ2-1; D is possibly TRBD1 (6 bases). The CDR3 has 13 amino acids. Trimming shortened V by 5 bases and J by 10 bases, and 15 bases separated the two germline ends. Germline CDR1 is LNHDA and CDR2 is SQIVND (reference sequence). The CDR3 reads CASSPGRGWEQFF. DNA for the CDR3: TGTGCCAGTAGTCCTGGCAGGGGATGGGAGCAGTTCTTC.

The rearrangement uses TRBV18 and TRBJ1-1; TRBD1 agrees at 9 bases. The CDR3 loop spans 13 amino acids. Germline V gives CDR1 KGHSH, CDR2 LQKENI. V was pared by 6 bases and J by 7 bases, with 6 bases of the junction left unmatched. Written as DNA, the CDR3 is TGTGCCAGCTCGACAACAGGGGGCTATGAAGCTTTCTTT. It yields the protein CASSTTGGYEAFF.

The CDR3 DNA reads as TGTGCCAGCAGCTTAGACAGCAATCAGCCCCAGCATTTT. This translates into CASSLDSNQPQHF. J is TRBJ1-5 and V is TRBV7-8; D unresolved. V shed 1 base and J shed 1 base, with 2 bases lying between them. The CDR3 covers 13 residues. Per the germline V gene, CDR1 is SGHVS and CDR2 is FQNEAQ. The full variable domain, with the rest looked up from reference TRBV7-8 and TRBJ1-5, is GAGVSQSPRYKVAKRGQDVALRCDPISGHVSLFWYQQALGQGPEFLTYFQNEAQLDKSGLPSDRFFAERPEGSVSTLKIQRTQQEDSAVYLCASSLDSNQPQHFGDGTRLSIL.

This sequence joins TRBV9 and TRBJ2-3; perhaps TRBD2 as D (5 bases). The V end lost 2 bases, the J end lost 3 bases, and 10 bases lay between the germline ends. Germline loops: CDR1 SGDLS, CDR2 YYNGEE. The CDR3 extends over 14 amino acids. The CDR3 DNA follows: TGTGCCAGCAGCGTCCGGGGATGGACAGATACGCAGTATTTT. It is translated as CASSVRGWTDTQYF.

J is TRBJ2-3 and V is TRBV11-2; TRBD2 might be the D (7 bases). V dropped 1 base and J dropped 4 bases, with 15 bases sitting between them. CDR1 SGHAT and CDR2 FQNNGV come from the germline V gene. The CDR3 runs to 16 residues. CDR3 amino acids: CASSLVAGAFADTQYF. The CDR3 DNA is TGTGCCAGCAGCTTAGTCGCGGGGGCATTTGCAGATACGCAGTATTTT.

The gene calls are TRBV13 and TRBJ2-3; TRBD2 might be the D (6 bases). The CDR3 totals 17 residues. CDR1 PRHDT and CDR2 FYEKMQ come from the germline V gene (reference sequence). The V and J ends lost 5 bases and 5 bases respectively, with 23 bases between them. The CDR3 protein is CASSPKGGLPVGDTQYF. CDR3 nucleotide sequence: TGTGCCAGCAGCCCCAAGGGTGGACTACCGGTTGGAGATACGCAGTATTTT.